Listed below are T cell receptor beta chains from one sample, sequenced in a study of PD-L1 blockade in urothelial cancer. The table came from immunoSEQ multiplex PCR; TCRdb's copy has only in-frame clones and leaves some out. This table has some 31,000 clones, less than 90% appearing once. Source: PBMCs, taken around atezolizumab (anti-PD-L1) treatment. The receptors were sampled from a man between 70 and 80 years old with urothelial cancer. CDR3s include the opening cysteine and the closing phenylalanine or tryptophan. Fields, in order: CDR3 protein, CDR3 DNA, V gene, clone size, J gene, D gene. A D gene is named only where the DNA matches it firmly. For some rows the clone size is stated as once, few or many, or as a class when expanded; others skip it.

CDR3 protein: CSVHQQGARYGYTF; CDR3 DNA: TGCAGCGTCCACCAACAGGGGGCTCGCTATGGCTACACCTTC; V gene: TRBV29-1; clone size: -; J gene: TRBJ1-2; D gene: TRBD1
CDR3 protein: CASSATGGLTEAFF; CDR3 DNA: TGTGCCAGCAGCGCGACAGGGGGACTGACTGAAGCTTTCTTT; V gene: TRBV7-3; clone size: -; J gene: TRBJ1-1; D gene: TRBD1
CDR3 protein: CASNLYWTGYSNQPQHF; CDR3 DNA: TGCGCCAGCAACCTCTACTGGACGGGATATAGCAATCAGCCCCAGCATTTT; V gene: TRBV4-1; clone size: -; J gene: TRBJ1-5; D gene: -
CDR3 protein: CASSSAGLRESIYGYTF; CDR3 DNA: TGTGCCAGCAGTTCGGCAGGGTTACGAGAAAGCATCTATGGCTACACCTTC; V gene: TRBV28; clone size: -; J gene: TRBJ1-2; D gene: -
CDR3 protein: CASSEAGTGREQYF; CDR3 DNA: TGTGCCAGCAGTGAAGCTGGTACAGGGAGAGAGCAGTACTTC; V gene: TRBV2; clone size: -; J gene: TRBJ2-7; D gene: -
CDR3 protein: CASSPYRTGGYEQFF; CDR3 DNA: TGCGCCAGCAGCCCCTACCGGACAGGGGGATATGAGCAGTTCTTC; V gene: TRBV4-3; clone size: -; J gene: TRBJ2-1; D gene: TRBD1
CDR3 protein: CASGIRGRPSGANVLTF; CDR3 DNA: TGTGCCAGCGGAATCCGCGGGAGGCCATCTGGGGCCAACGTCCTGACTTTC; V gene: TRBV5-4; clone size: -; J gene: TRBJ2-6; D gene: TRBD2
CDR3 protein: CASSLHGMNTEAFF; CDR3 DNA: TGTGCCAGCAGTTTGCACGGGATGAACACTGAAGCTTTCTTT; V gene: TRBV28; clone size: -; J gene: TRBJ1-1; D gene: -
CDR3 protein: CASSVGQGGLNTEAFF; CDR3 DNA: TGTGCCAGCAGCGTCGGGCAGGGAGGTCTGAACACTGAAGCTTTCTTT; V gene: TRBV11-2; clone size: -; J gene: TRBJ1-1; D gene: -
CDR3 protein: CATSRVTGPYEQYF; CDR3 DNA: TGTGCCACCAGCAGAGTCACAGGTCCCTACGAGCAGTACTTC; V gene: TRBV15; clone size: -; J gene: TRBJ2-7; D gene: -
CDR3 protein: CASSPRGVSAGNTIYF; CDR3 DNA: TGTGCCAGCAGCCCACGGGGGGTCAGTGCTGGAAACACCATATATTTT; V gene: TRBV28; clone size: -; J gene: TRBJ1-3; D gene: -
CDR3 protein: CASNLGQGDTGELFF; CDR3 DNA: TGCGCCAGCAACCTTGGACAGGGGGACACTGGGGAGCTGTTTTTT; V gene: TRBV5-1; clone size: -; J gene: TRBJ2-2; D gene: TRBD1
CDR3 protein: CATLRSSGTNEQFF; CDR3 DNA: TGTGCCACTCTGCGGTCTAGCGGTACTAATGAGCAGTTCTTC; V gene: TRBV19; clone size: -; J gene: TRBJ2-1; D gene: TRBD2
CDR3 protein: CASSDTAQGATQYF; CDR3 DNA: TGTGCCAGCAGTGATACGGCTCAGGGGGCTACGCAGTATTTT; V gene: TRBV6-4; clone size: few; J gene: TRBJ2-3; D gene: TRBD1
CDR3 protein: CASSLTGTGSQPQHF; CDR3 DNA: TGTGCCAGCAGCTTAACCGGGACAGGGAGTCAGCCCCAGCATTTT; V gene: TRBV5-5; clone size: -; J gene: TRBJ1-5; D gene: TRBD1
CDR3 protein: CASRPTPGQGVSDTQYF; CDR3 DNA: TGTGCCAGCAGACCGACCCCGGGACAGGGGGTTTCTGATACGCAGTATTTT; V gene: TRBV28; clone size: -; J gene: TRBJ2-3; D gene: TRBD1
CDR3 protein: CASSISGDDTQYF; CDR3 DNA: TGTGCCAGCAGCATTAGCGGGGACGATACGCAGTATTTT; V gene: TRBV7-2; clone size: -; J gene: TRBJ2-3; D gene: TRBD2
CDR3 protein: CASSLVRGDTEAFF; CDR3 DNA: TGCGCCAGCAGCTTAGTACGCGGGGACACTGAAGCTTTCTTT; V gene: TRBV5-1; clone size: -; J gene: TRBJ1-1; D gene: -
CDR3 protein: CASSLSSGIYNSYEQYF; CDR3 DNA: TGTGCCAGCAGCTTATCTAGCGGGATTTACAATTCCTACGAGCAGTACTTC; V gene: TRBV7-2; clone size: -; J gene: TRBJ2-7; D gene: TRBD2